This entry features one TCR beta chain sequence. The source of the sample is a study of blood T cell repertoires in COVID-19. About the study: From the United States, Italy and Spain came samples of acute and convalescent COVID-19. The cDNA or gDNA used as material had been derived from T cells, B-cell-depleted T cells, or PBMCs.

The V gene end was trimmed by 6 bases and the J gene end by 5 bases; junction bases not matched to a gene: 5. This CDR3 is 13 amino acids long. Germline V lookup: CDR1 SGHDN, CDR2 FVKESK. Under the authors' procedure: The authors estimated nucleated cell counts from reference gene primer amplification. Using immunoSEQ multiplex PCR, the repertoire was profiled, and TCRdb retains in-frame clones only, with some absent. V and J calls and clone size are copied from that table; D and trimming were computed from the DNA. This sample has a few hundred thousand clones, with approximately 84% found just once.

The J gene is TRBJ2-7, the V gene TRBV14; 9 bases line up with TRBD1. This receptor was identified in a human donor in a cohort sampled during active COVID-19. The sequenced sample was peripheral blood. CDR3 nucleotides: TGTGCCAGCAGAGGACAGGGGTCCCACGAGCAGTACTTC. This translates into CASRGQGSHEQYF. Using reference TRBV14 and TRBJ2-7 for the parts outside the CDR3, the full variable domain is EAGVTQFPSHSVIEKGQTVTLRCDPISGHDNLYWYRRVMGKEIKFLLHFVKESKQDESGMPNNRFLAERTGGTYSTLKVQPAELEDSGVYFCASRGQGSHEQYFGPGTRLTVT.